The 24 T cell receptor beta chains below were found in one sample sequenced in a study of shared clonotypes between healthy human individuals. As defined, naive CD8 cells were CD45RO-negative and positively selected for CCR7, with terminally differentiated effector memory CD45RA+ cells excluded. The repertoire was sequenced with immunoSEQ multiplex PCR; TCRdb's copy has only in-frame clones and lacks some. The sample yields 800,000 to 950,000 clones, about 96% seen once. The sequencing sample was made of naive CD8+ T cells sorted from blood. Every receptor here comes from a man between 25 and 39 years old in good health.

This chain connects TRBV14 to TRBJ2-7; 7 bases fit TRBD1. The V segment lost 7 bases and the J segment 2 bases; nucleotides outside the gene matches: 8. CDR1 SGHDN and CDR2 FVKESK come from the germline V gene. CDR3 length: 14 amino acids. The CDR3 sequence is CASKRTGQAYEQYF. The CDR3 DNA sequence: TGTGCCAGCAAAAGGACCGGACAGGCCTACGAGCAGTACTTC.

In DNA form, the CDR3 reads TGTGCCAGCAGTGGGACCTTCTACGAGCAGTACTTC. It translates to CASSGTFYEQYF. V and J are TRBV2 and TRBJ2-7; D gene uncertain. The CDR3 runs to 12 residues. Germline V gene data show CDR1 as SNHLY and CDR2 as FYNNEI. V was shortened by 4 bases and J by 3 bases, with 7 bases between the two germline ends.

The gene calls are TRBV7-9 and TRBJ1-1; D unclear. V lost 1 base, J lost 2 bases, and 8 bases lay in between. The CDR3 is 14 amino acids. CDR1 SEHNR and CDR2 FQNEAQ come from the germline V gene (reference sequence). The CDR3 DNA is TGTGCCAGCAGCTTAGTCCAGGACAACACTGAAGCTTTCTTT. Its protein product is CASSLVQDNTEAFF. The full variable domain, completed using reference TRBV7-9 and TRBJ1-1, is DTGVSQNPRHKITKRGQNVTFRCDPISEHNRLYWYRQTLGQGPEFLTYFQNEAQLEKSRLLSDRFSAERPKGSFSTLEIQRTEQGDSAMYLCASSLVQDNTEAFFGQGTRLTVV.

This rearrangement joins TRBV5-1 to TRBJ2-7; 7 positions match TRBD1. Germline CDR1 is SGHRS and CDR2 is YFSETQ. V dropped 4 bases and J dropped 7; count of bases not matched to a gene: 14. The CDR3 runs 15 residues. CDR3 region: CASSPPRDSGEEQYF. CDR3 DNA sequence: TGCGCCAGCAGCCCGCCCCGGGACAGTGGTGAAGAGCAGTACTTC.

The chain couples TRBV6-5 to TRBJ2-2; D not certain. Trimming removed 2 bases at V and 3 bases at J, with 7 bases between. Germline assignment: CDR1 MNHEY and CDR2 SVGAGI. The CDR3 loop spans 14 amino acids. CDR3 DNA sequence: TGTGCCAGCAGTTACGGCAAGTACACCGGGGAGCTGTTTTTT. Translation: CASSYGKYTGELFF.

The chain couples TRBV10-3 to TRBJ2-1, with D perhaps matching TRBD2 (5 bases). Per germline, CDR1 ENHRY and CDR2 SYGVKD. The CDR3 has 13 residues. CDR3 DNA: TGTGCATCTCAGGATGGACGACTAAATGAGCAGTTCTTC. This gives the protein CASQDGRLNEQFF.

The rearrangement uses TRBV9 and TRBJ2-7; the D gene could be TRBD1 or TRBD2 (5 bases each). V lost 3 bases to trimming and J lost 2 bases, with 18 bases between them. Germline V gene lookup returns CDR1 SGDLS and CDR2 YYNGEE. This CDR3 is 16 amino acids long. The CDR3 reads CASSGGQGVGAYEQYF. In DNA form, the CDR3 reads TGTGCCAGCAGCGGGGGCCAGGGTGTGGGAGCCTACGAGCAGTACTTC.

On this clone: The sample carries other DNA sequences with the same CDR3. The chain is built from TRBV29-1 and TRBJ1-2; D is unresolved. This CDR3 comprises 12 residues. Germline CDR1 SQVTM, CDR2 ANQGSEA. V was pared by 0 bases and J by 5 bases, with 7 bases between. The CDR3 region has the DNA TGCAGCGTTGAAGATCGGTTATATGGCTACACCTTC. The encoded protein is CSVEDRLYGYTF.

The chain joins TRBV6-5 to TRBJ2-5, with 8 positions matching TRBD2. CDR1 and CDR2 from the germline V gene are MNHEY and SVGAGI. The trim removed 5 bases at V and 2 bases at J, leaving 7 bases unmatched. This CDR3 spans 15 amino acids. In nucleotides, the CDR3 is TGTGCCAGCAGTAAACGGGAGGGAAAGCAAGAGACCCAGTACTTC. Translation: CASSKREGKQETQYF.

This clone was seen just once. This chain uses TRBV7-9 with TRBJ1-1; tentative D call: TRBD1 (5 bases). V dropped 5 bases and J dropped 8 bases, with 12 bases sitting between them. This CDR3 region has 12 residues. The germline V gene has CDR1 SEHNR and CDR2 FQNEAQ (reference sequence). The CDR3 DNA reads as TGTGCCAGCAGCCTCGGGGACTGGGAAGCTTTCTTT. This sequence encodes CASSLGDWEAFF.

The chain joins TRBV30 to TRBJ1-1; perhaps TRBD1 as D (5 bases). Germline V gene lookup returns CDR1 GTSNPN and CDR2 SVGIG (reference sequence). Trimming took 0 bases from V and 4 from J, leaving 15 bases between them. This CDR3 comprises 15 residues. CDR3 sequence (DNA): TGTGCCTGGAGTGTATTTACAGGTATCTTCACTGAAGCTTTCTTT. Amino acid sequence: CAWSVFTGIFTEAFF.

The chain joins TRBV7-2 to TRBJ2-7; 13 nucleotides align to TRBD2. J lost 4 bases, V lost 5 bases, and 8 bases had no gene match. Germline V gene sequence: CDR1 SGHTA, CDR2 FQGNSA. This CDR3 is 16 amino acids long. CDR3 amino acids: CASSPRTSGSLYEQYF. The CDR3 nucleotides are TGTGCCAGCAGCCCTAGGACTAGCGGGAGTTTATACGAGCAGTACTTC.

CDR3 DNA: TGTGCCAGCAGTGGGGGTTTTATAGGCACTGAAGCTTTCTTT. Amino acids: CASSGGFIGTEAFF. The V call is TRBV2, the J call TRBJ1-1; D remains ambiguous. CDR1 SNHLY and CDR2 FYNNEI come from the germline V gene. The CDR3 totals 14 residues. V was trimmed by 4 bases and J by 4 bases, leaving 13 bases between them.

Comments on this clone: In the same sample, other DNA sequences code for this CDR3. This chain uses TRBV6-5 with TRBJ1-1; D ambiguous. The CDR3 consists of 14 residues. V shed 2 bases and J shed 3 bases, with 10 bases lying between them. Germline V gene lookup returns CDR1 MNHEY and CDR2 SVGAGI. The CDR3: CASSYEGLYTEAFF. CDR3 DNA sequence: TGTGCCAGCAGTTACGAGGGCTTGTACACTGAAGCTTTCTTT.

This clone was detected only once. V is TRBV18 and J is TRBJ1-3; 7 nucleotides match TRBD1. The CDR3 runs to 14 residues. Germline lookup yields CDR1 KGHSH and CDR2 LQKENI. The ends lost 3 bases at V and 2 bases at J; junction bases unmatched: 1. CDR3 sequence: CASSPTGAGNTIYF. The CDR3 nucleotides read TGTGCCAGCTCACCTACAGGGGCTGGAAACACCATATATTTT. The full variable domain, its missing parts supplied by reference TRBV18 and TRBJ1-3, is NAGVMQNPRHLVRRRGQEARLRCSPMKGHSHVYWYRQLPEEGLKFMVYLQKENIIDESGMPKERFSAEFPKEGPSILRIQQVVRGDSAAYFCASSPTGAGNTIYFGEGSWLTVV.

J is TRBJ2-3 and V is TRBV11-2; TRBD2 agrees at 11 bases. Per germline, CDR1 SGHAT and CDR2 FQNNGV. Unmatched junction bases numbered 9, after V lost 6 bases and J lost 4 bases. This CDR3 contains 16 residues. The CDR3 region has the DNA TGTGCCAGCAGAGGGATTGTACTAGCGGGAGCAGATACGCAGTATTTT. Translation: CASRGIVLAGADTQYF.

CDR3 DNA sequence: TGTGCCAGCAGCTTAGAACGGGGGAGGGACTATGGCTACACCTTC. It encodes CASSLERGRDYGYTF. The chain is built from TRBV7-9 and TRBJ1-2; D may be TRBD1 (5 bases). The V gene lost 1 base and the J gene lost 3 bases, with 12 bases spanning the gap. CDR1 SEHNR and CDR2 FQNEAQ come from the germline V gene (reference sequence). This CDR3 region has 15 residues. Complete variable domain (other parts from reference TRBV7-9 and TRBJ1-2): DTGVSQNPRHKITKRGQNVTFRCDPISEHNRLYWYRQTLGQGPEFLTYFQNEAQLEKSRLLSDRFSAERPKGSFSTLEIQRTEQGDSAMYLCASSLERGRDYGYTFGSGTRLTVV.

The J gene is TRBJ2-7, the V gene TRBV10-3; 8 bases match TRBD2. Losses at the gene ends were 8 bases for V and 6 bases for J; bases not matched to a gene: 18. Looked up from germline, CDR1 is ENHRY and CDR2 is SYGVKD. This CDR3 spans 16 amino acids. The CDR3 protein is CAIAREGGTRGPEQYF. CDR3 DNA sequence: TGTGCCATCGCCCGGGAGGGAGGGACTAGGGGCCCCGAGCAGTACTTC.

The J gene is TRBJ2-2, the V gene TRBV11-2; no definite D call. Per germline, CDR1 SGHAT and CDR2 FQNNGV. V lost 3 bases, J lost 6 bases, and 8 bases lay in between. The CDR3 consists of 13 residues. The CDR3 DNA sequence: TGTGCCAGCAGCTTTGTGATCGCCGGGGAGCTGTTTTTT. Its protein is CASSFVIAGELFF.

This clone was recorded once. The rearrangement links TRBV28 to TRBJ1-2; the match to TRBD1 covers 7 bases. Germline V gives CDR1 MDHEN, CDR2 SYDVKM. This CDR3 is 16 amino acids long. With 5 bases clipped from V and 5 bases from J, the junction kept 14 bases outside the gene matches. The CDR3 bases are TGTGCCAGCAGTGAAAAGGACAGGACTGTTTCATATGGCTACACCTTC. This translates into CASSEKDRTVSYGYTF.

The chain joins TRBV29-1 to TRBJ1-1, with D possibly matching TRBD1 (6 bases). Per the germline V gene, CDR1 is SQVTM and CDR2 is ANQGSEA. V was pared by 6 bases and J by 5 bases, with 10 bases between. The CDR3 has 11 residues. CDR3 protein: CSVGGLTEAFF. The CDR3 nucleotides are TGCAGCGTGGGGGGGCTTACTGAAGCTTTCTTT.

CDR3 sequence: CASSAHWMGTGSYEQYF. CDR3 nucleotides: TGTGCCAGCAGTGCTCATTGGATGGGGACAGGCTCCTACGAGCAGTACTTC. This chain uses TRBV13 with TRBJ2-7; 8 nucleotides agree with TRBD1. V lost 6 bases to trimming and J lost 0 bases; unmatched junction nucleotides: 13. The CDR3 consists of 17 residues. Germline V gene sequence: CDR1 PRHDT, CDR2 FYEKMQ (reference sequence).

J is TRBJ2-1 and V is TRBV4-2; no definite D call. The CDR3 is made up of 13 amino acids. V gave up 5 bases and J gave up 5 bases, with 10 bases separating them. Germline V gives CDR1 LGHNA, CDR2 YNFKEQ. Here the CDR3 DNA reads TGTGCCAGCAGCTTCGTCCCGGACAATGAGCAGTTCTTC. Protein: CASSFVPDNEQFF.

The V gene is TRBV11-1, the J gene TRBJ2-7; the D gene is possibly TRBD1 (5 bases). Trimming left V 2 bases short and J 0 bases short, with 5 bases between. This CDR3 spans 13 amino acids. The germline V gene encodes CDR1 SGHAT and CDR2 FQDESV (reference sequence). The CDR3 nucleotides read TGTGCCAGCAGCTTAAGGGGCTCCTACGAGCAGTACTTC. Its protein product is CASSLRGSYEQYF.